The 11 T cell receptor beta chains given below trace back to one sample, sequenced in a study of T cells in Graves' hyperthyroidism and ophthalmopathy. The investigators amplified TCR beta CDR3 regions from RNA transcripts. First-round RT-PCR targeting the TCR CDR3 was performed with the HTBI primer set. Via MiXCR, TCRdb re-called the multiplex PCR reads, giving one row per CDR3 protein. The repertoire holds about 560,000 distinct CDR3 sequences, with roughly a sixth as singletons. Sequencing was done on a sample of blood. These receptors came from a woman younger than 30 with Graves' hyperthyroidism.

This clonotype was seen a few times. The V and J genes are TRBV14 and TRBJ1-1; 9 bases align to TRBD1. The CDR3 runs to 15 residues. Germline V lookup: CDR1 SGHDN, CDR2 FVKESK. The V and J ends lost 2 bases and 4 bases, in that order; junction bases with no gene match: 5. The CDR3 spells CASSQTTGGGTEAFF. The CDR3 nucleotides are TGTGCCAGCAGCCAAACGACAGGGGGAGGCACTGAAGCTTTCTTT. Looking up the rest from reference TRBV14 and TRBJ1-1 gives the full variable domain: EAGVTQFPSHSVIEKGQTVTLRCDPISGHDNLYWYRRVMGKEIKFLLHFVKESKQDESGMPNNRFLAERTGGTYSTLKVQPAELEDSGVYFCASSQTTGGGTEAFFGQGTRLTVV.

This clonotype was counted many times. J is TRBJ2-5 and V is TRBV7-9; 10 bases match TRBD1. V lost 5 bases to trimming and J lost 5 bases; unmatched junction nucleotides: 8. The CDR3 runs to 15 residues. The germline CDR1 and CDR2 sequences are SEHNR and FQNEAQ (reference sequence). The CDR3 sequence: CASSAPGQGMETQYF. The CDR3 region has the DNA TGTGCCAGCAGCGCCCCGGGACAGGGGATGGAGACCCAGTACTTC.

The chain has TRBV28 and TRBJ1-5; 10 bases fit TRBD1. Trimming took 5 bases from V and 9 from J; bases not matched to a gene: 7. CDR1 is MDHEN and CDR2 is SYDVKM in the germline V gene. The CDR3 sequence is 14 residues long. Here the CDR3 DNA reads TGTGCCAGCAGTATGGGACAGGGGTTGGGGCCCCAGCATTTT. It translates to CASSMGQGLGPQHF.

Details on this clonotype: This could be a read error, since a much larger clone is one nucleotide away. The chain has TRBV27 and TRBJ1-1; D is possibly TRBD1 (5 bases). Germline loops: CDR1 MNHEY, CDR2 SMNVEV (reference sequence). V was pared by 3 bases and J by 10 bases, with 18 bases between. This CDR3 is 14 amino acids long. In nucleotides, the CDR3 is TGTGCCAGCAGTTTGCCCGGGACCCCGAAACCAGCTTTCTTT. Translating gives CASSLPGTPKPAFF.

The sample holds one count of this clonotype. This could be a read error, since a much larger clone is one nucleotide away. The chain combines TRBV20-1 with TRBJ2-1, with TRBD2 matching over 9 bases. Germline lookup yields CDR1 DFQATT and CDR2 SNEGSKA (reference sequence). Germline trimming cut 6 bases from V and 6 bases from J; bases unmatched to any gene: 12. This CDR3 is 15 amino acids long. The DNA of the CDR3 is TGCAGTGCCAAAGGACTAGCGTTGGCATGCAATGAGCAGTTCTTC. It translates to CSAKGLALACNEQFF.

This clonotype has more than one count but fewer than ten. The chain joins TRBV9 to TRBJ1-1; D uncertain. This CDR3 contains 13 residues. Germline V gene data show CDR1 as SGDLS and CDR2 as YYNGEE. Trimming left V 0 bases short and J 3 bases short, with 6 bases between. For the CDR3, the DNA is TGTGCCAGCAGCGTAGCGGGGTACACTGAAGCTTTCTTT. Protein: CASSVAGYTEAFF.

J is TRBJ1-2 and V is TRBV6-2 or TRBV6-3; D not certain. From germline, CDR1 is MNHEY and CDR2 SVGEGT. Trimming pared 8 bases from V and 6 bases from J, leaving 10 bases between. The CDR3 extends over 11 amino acids. The chain's CDR3 is CASSPADGYTF. The CDR3 DNA reads TGTGCCAGCTCTCCTGCAGATGGCTACACCTTC.

This clonotype was seen a handful of times. This may arise from a read error, as a much more abundant clone is one base away. The V call is TRBV12-3 or TRBV12-4, the J call TRBJ1-1; D is uncertain. CDR3 length: 14 amino acids. Deletions cut 6 bases from V and 0 bases from J, with 11 bases between. The DNA of the CDR3 is TGTGCCAGCAGCCCCGTGCCCCTGAACACTGAAGCTTTCTTT. It specifies CASSPVPLNTEAFF.

This clonotype was observed many times. The CDR3, as DNA: TGTGCCAGCAGTTTAGTGGGCAGGGGGGCGTCTCCCTCCTACAATGAGCAGTTCTTC. Protein: CASSLVGRGASPSYNEQFF. The chain employs TRBV12-3 or TRBV12-4 and TRBJ2-1; D perhaps matches TRBD1 (7 bases). V lost 1 base, J lost 0 bases, and 19 bases lay in between. The CDR3 length is 19 residues.

Ten or more counts support this clonotype. The chain recombines TRBV27 with TRBJ1-1; D not certain. CDR1 and CDR2 from the germline V gene are MNHEY and SMNVEV (reference sequence). V was clipped by 5 bases and J by 0 bases, with 16 bases between them. CDR3 length equals 16 residues. CDR3 coding DNA: TGTGCCAGCAGTCCTCTGACGACTCTATTGAACACTGAAGCTTTCTTT. This codes for CASSPLTTLLNTEAFF.

The rearrangement uses TRBV18 and TRBJ2-1; the match to TRBD1 covers 7 bases. The CDR3 covers 15 residues. The V gene end was trimmed by 4 bases and the J gene end by 7 bases; junction bases not matched to a gene: 10. CDR1 and CDR2 from the germline V gene are KGHSH and LQKENI. CDR3 protein: CASSLAGTELNEQFF. In DNA, the CDR3 is TGTGCCAGCTCACTAGCCGGGACAGAGCTTAATGAGCAGTTCTTC. The variable domain in full, completed from reference TRBV18 and TRBJ2-1, reads NAGVMQNPRHLVRRRGQEARLRCSPMKGHSHVYWYRQLPEEGLKFMVYLQKENIIDESGMPKERFSAEFPKEGPSILRIQQVVRGDSAAYFCASSLAGTELNEQFFGPGTRLTVL.